Each of the 20 T cell receptor beta chains below was sequenced from the same sample in a study of cytomegalovirus exposure and HLA in healthy donors. The study ran its PCR with 60 Vbeta and 13 Jbeta primers. Using immunoSEQ multiplex PCR, the repertoire was profiled, and TCRdb retains in-frame clones only, with some absent. The sample includes around 160,000 clones, 70% to 80% of them seen just once. The sample consisted of PBMCs. The receptors originated from a young man in good health and CMV-seropositive.

The V gene is TRBV5-6, the J gene TRBJ1-1; D is uncertain. The CDR3 is 15 amino acids. Deletions cut 0 bases from V and 4 bases from J, with 13 bases between. Germline lookup yields CDR1 SGHDT and CDR2 YYEEEE. DNA of the CDR3: TGTGCCAGCAGCTTGGGGGCCCTATTGGGCACTGAAGCTTTCTTT. Translating gives CASSLGALLGTEAFF.

V gene TRBV6-6 combines with J gene TRBJ2-7; D might be TRBD1 (6 bases). V was cut by 5 bases and J by 7 bases, with 12 bases left in between. Germline V gene data show CDR1 as MNHNY and CDR2 as SVGAGI (reference sequence). The CDR3 length is 12 residues. The CDR3 DNA reads as TGTGCCAGCAGTCCACAGGGTAAGGAGCAGTACTTC. This translates into CASSPQGKEQYF.

V gene TRBV6-1 combines with J gene TRBJ1-1; 10 bases match TRBD1. After removal of 7 bases from V and 3 bases from J, the junction contained 2 bases not matched to a gene. Per germline, CDR1 MNHNS and CDR2 SASEGT. The CDR3 has 13 residues. The CDR3 here is CASIGTGDTEAFF. CDR3 DNA sequence: TGTGCCAGCATCGGGACAGGGGACACTGAAGCTTTCTTT.

The rearrangement joins TRBV27 to TRBJ1-2; 10 nucleotides line up with TRBD1. The junction had 7 bases not matched to a gene; V was cut back by 6 bases and J by 6 bases. The germline CDR1 and CDR2 sequences are MNHEY and SMNVEV (reference sequence). The length of the CDR3 is 14 residues. CDR3 nucleotides: TGTGCCAGCAGGCCCCCGGACAGGGGGGATGGCTACACCTTC. It encodes CASRPPDRGDGYTF.

This clone was counted a single time. V is TRBV10-3 and J is TRBJ1-3; 7 bases map to TRBD1. Germline CDR1 and CDR2: ENHRY and SYGVKD. This CDR3 contains 15 residues. J gave up 2 bases and V 6 bases, and 7 bases lay outside the gene matches. The DNA of the CDR3 is TGTGCCATCAGGTCCCCGGGGACAGCTGGAAACACCATATATTTT. Amino acid sequence: CAIRSPGTAGNTIYF.

The rearrangement links TRBV28 to TRBJ1-5; 7 nucleotides agree with TRBD1. This CDR3 contains 17 residues. Germline loops: CDR1 MDHEN, CDR2 SYDVKM. Unmatched junction bases numbered 9, after V lost 3 bases and J lost 1 base. CDR3 nucleotides: TGTGCCAGCAGTTTCCGCAGGGACAGTAAAAGCAATCAGCCCCAGCATTTT. Protein: CASSFRRDSKSNQPQHF.

The chain joins TRBV6-1 to TRBJ1-4; D may be TRBD1 (6 bases). CDR3 length: 13 residues. The germline CDR1 and CDR2 sequences are MNHNS and SASEGT. The V and J ends lost 7 bases and 8 bases respectively, with 14 bases between them. Here the CDR3 reads CASNGRGREKLFF. CDR3 nucleotide sequence: TGTGCCAGCAACGGCAGGGGACGAGAAAAACTGTTTTTT.

V gene TRBV6-5 combines with J gene TRBJ2-1, with 15 bases lining up with TRBD2. Germline V gene data show CDR1 as MNHEY and CDR2 as SVGAGI. This CDR3 has 16 amino acids. The ends lost 0 bases at V and 10 bases at J; junction bases unmatched: 4. The CDR3 bases are TGTGCCAGCAGTTACTCGACAGGGACTAGCGGGAGGGAGCAGTTCTTC. Translating it yields CASSYSTGTSGREQFF.

The chain combines TRBV4-1 with TRBJ1-1; 8 nucleotides match TRBD1. V dropped 2 bases and J dropped 11; count of bases not matched to a gene: 7. Germline CDR1 MGHRA, CDR2 YSYEKL. This CDR3 region has 13 residues. CDR3 region: CASSQSPDREAFF. CDR3 DNA sequence: TGCGCCAGCAGCCAATCCCCGGACAGGGAGGCTTTCTTT.

The rearrangement uses TRBV10-3 and TRBJ2-1, with TRBD2 as a possible D gene (6 bases). Trimming shortened V by 0 bases and J by 10 bases, and 10 bases separated the two germline ends. CDR3 length: 13 residues. CDR1 is ENHRY and CDR2 is SYGVKD in the germline V gene. The CDR3 DNA sequence: TGTGCCATCAGTGAGTCGTTACTAGCAGAGCAGTTCTTC. This translates into CAISESLLAEQFF.

The gene calls are TRBV9 and TRBJ1-5; D is ambiguous. The CDR3 is 15 amino acids. Trimming took off 0 bases at V and 1 base at J, with 8 bases between the two ends. Germline V CDR1 and CDR2: SGDLS, YYNGEE. The CDR3 protein is CASSVGAVSNQPQHF. DNA for the CDR3: TGTGCCAGCAGCGTAGGAGCTGTGAGCAATCAGCCCCAGCATTTT.

CDR3 protein: CASSEGLVGGSTDTQYF. CDR3 sequence (DNA): TGTGCCAGCAGTGAGGGACTAGTGGGGGGTAGCACAGATACGCAGTATTTT. The chain links TRBV2 to TRBJ2-3; TRBD2 matches 8 bases. The ends lost 3 bases at V and 0 bases at J; junction bases unmatched: 8. CDR1 and CDR2 from the germline V gene are SNHLY and FYNNEI. The CDR3 runs 17 residues.

V and J are TRBV30 and TRBJ1-3; D gene ambiguous. CDR1 GTSNPN and CDR2 SVGIG come from the germline V gene (reference sequence). The CDR3 covers 14 residues. Deletions cut 4 bases from V and 0 bases from J, with 10 bases between. The CDR3 nucleotides are TGTGCCTGGATGACACCGAGCTCTGGAAACACCATATATTTT. It translates to CAWMTPSSGNTIYF.

This sequence joins TRBV5-5 and TRBJ2-5; TRBD1 is a possible D gene (5 bases). This CDR3 is built from 16 residues. The germline V gene encodes CDR1 SGHKS and CDR2 YYEKEE (reference sequence). V was shortened by 6 bases and J by 5 bases, with 23 bases between the two germline ends. CDR3 region: CASNAHRPVFLETQYF. CDR3 nucleotide sequence: TGTGCCAGCAACGCGCACAGGCCGGTTTTCTTGGAGACCCAGTACTTC. The full variable domain, its missing parts supplied by reference TRBV5-5 and TRBJ2-5, is DAGVTQSPTHLIKTRGQQVTLRCSPISGHKSVSWYQQVLGQGPQFIFQYYEKEERGRGNFPDRFSARQFPNYSSELNVNALLLGDSALYLCASNAHRPVFLETQYFGPGTRLLVL.

As DNA, the CDR3 is TGTGCCAGTGGACCGGGACAGCGGAACACTGAAGCTTTCTTT. It translates to CASGPGQRNTEAFF. The rearrangement links TRBV19 to TRBJ1-1; 7 bases agree with TRBD1. The CDR3 is 14 residues long. The ends lost 8 bases at V and 1 base at J; junction bases unmatched: 7. CDR1 is LNHDA and CDR2 is SQIVND in the germline V gene (reference sequence).

The gene calls are TRBV7-8 and TRBJ1-2; 7 bases map to TRBD1. With 8 bases clipped from V and 3 bases from J, the junction kept 9 bases outside the gene matches. There are 14 residues in the CDR3. Germline V CDR1 and CDR2: SGHVS, FQNEAQ. The CDR3 DNA sequence: TGTGCCAGCGGGGAGACAGGGTCCCACTATGGCTACACCTTC. Translation gives CASGETGSHYGYTF.

The chain is built from TRBV27 and TRBJ1-1, with D possibly matching TRBD1 (6 bases). Between the trimmed V and J ends, which lost 5 bases and 1 base, there was a span of 14 bases. The CDR3 extends over 15 amino acids. Germline CDR1 MNHEY, CDR2 SMNVEV (reference sequence). CDR3 bases: TGTGCCAGCAGTCCCCTCTCAGGGGAGAACACTGAAGCTTTCTTT. Its protein product is CASSPLSGENTEAFF.

This clone occurred once. The CDR3: CASSSPDGRTEAFF. CDR3 sequence (DNA): TGTGCCAGCAGCTCTCCTGACGGGAGGACTGAAGCTTTCTTT. The genes are TRBV7-2 and TRBJ1-1; D unclear. The CDR3 has 14 residues. V was cut by 4 bases and J by 5 bases, with 14 bases left in between. The V gene's germline CDR1 is SGHTA and CDR2 FQGNSA.

The rearrangement uses TRBV6-4 and TRBJ2-1; possible D gene TRBD1, 5 bases. This CDR3 has 14 residues. The germline CDR1 and CDR2 sequences are MRHNA and SNTAGT. Between the trimmed V and J ends, which lost 0 bases and 9 bases, there was a span of 12 bases. The CDR3 DNA follows: TGTGCCAGCAGTGACTCAGACCAGGGAACTGAGCAGTTCTTC. It yields the protein CASSDSDQGTEQFF.

The V gene is TRBV28, the J gene TRBJ1-1; 8 positions agree with TRBD1. The germline V gene encodes CDR1 MDHEN and CDR2 SYDVKM. Trimming cost V 5 bases and J 8 bases; bases outside gene matches: 10. The CDR3 totals 14 residues. CDR3 amino acids: CASSPDREIQEAFF. The CDR3 DNA sequence: TGTGCCAGCAGTCCGGACAGGGAGATACAAGAAGCTTTCTTT.